This section outlines one TCR beta chain sequence together with its context. This clone's antigen is unknown. Without the conserved terminal phenylalanine or tryptophan, this CDR3 likely stems from a read error. TCRbeta-specific cDNA was reverse-transcribed from 500 ng total RNA using a constant-region primer and ProtoScript II reverse transcriptase. The TCRbeta libraries were prepared through three rounds of nested multiplex PCR following a slightly modified ARM-PCR procedure. Each of the first two PCR rounds ran for about 10 cycles and used multiplex TRBV1-TRBV30 forward primers together with a Cbeta reverse primer. Sample barcodes and Illumina adapters were attached in a final 25-cycle PCR using Deep VentR polymerase. Amplicons of 200-500 bp were gel-purified with a QIAquick gel extraction kit before sequencing. The TCRbeta amplicons were sequenced with 250-bp paired-end reads on an Illumina HiSeq 2500. Regarding the original processing steps: Reads were quality-trimmed with Trimmomatic v0.33, and paired reads were merged with FLASH v1.2.11 to recover full CDR3 sequences. MiGEC v1.2.1b assigned V, D and J germline segments to the rearranged TCRbeta sequences. Clonotype statistics and Shannon-Wiener diversity indices were calculated with VDJtools v1.0.0. Except for diversity analysis, only the 250 most abundant clonotypes of each sample were used in subsequent analyses to reduce sampling bias. The public reads were reprocessed in TCRdb via fastp at Q25 and MiXCR, keeping in-frame beta chains. Every CDR3 protein is listed once, alongside the most common genes and DNA of its rows. These V and J calls derive from TCRdb rather than the authors' analysis. The sample table contains about 120,000 distinct CDR3 sequences; only one count was recorded for approximately 68% of them. Roughly 7.3% of the sample goes to the ten largest clones.

V was cut back by 5 bases and J by 1 base, leaving a gap of 2 bases between them. The germline V gene supplies CDR1 MDHEN and CDR2 SYDVKM. The CDR3 spans 11 residues, counting both ends. The kept DNA is CDR3 alone, 33 bases in frame from the first base. Total RNA and DNA were co-extracted without cell sorting from about 19-30 mg of bulk tissue using the AllPrep DNA/RNA mini kit. Between November 2015 and early 2016, about five patients in China with histopathologically diagnosed primary liver carcinoma had their tumors surgically resected. Chronic HBV infection was present in the patients, and the patients were treatment-naive at sampling. Fresh tumor and adjacent tissue pieces were bisected; one half was stored in RNAlater at -80°C, the other sent for histology. The data stem from a study of tumor-infiltrating lymphocytes in primary liver carcinoma (dated by TCRdb to 2016 to 2017). About the full investigation: Of the five patients, three men and two women aged 30 to 69 years, four had hepatocellular carcinoma and one had combined HCC and intrahepatic cholangiocarcinoma. High reproducibility was observed for the technical replicate repertoires, with mean shared-clone rates approximately 0.9 and correlation coefficients above 0.95. The study combined TCRbeta repertoire sequencing, expression microarrays and whole-exome sequencing across five regions of each liver tumor, with adjacent normal tissue and blood. Roughly 3.5 to 8 million productive TCRbeta reads were obtained per sample, and no significant difference in read depth was found between tissue types. A total of approximately 35 specimens from 5 patients, comprising approximately 25 tumor regions, 5 adjacent noncancerous liver tissues and 5 peripheral blood samples, were covered by TCRbeta repertoire sequencing. The five patients had tumors of stage T1-T3 N0M0, with maximum diameters ranging from about 4 to 11 cm. The research as a whole found: Since the samples were bulk and unsorted, there was no way to compare CD4+ and CD8+ T cell repertoires. With just a few patients in the study, the authors point out that the findings should be validated in a larger study. The top 250 clones accounted for a significantly greater share of the repertoire in tumors than in blood (p = 0.039). Repertoire overlap was higher between tumor regions (mean roughly 35%) than tumor-adjacent (approximately 17%) or tumor-blood (approximately 14%) pairs, consistent with antigen-driven expansion. Only the TCR beta chain was sequenced, so true repertoire diversity is likely underestimated because unpaired alpha chains were not captured.

The chain is assembled from TRBV28 and TRBJ1-1; the D gene is not confidently resolved. The receptor comes from a woman aged 55-70 years with primary liver carcinoma and hepatitis B virus infection. Sequences were obtained from tumor-adjacent normal liver tissue. The sequence in DNA is TGTGCCAGCAGTCAGAACACTGAAGCTTTCTCT. This translates into CASSQNTEAFS.